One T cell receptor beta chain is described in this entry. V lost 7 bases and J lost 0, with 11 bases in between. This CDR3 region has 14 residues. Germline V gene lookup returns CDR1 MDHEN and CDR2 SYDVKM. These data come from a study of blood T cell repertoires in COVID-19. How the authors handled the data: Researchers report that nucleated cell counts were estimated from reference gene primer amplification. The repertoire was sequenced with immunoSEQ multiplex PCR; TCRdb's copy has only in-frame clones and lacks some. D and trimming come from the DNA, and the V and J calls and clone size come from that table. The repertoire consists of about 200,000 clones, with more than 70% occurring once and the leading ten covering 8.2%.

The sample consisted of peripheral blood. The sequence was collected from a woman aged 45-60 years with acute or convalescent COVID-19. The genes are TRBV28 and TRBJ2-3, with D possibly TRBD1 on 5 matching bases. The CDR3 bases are TGTGCCAGCACGTTCCAGGGAAGCACAGATACGCAGTATTTT. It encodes CASTFQGSTDTQYF.